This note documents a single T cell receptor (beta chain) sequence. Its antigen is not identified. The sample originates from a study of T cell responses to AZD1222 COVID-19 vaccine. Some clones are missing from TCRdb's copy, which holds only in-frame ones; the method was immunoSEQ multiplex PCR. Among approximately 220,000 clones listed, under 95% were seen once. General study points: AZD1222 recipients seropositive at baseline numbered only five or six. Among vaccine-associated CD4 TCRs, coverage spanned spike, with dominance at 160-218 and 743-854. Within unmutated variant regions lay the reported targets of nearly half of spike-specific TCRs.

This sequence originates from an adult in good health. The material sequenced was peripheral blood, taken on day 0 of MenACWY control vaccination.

CDR3 sequence (DNA): TGTGCCAGCAGCTTAGGGGATCAGCCCCAGCATTTT. Its translation: CASSLGDQPQHF. The V and J genes are TRBV11-2 and TRBJ1-5; no clear D gene. The V end was cut by 1 base, the J end by 5 bases, with 3 bases between. Germline V lookup: CDR1 SGHAT, CDR2 FQNNGV. The CDR3 consists of 12 residues.